This record concerns one TCR beta chain sequence. This record comes from a study of blood T cells in healthy people across ages. Germline V lookup: CDR1 SGHTA, CDR2 FQGNSA. The CDR3 contains 15 residues. Unmatched junction bases numbered 5, after V lost 4 bases and J lost 3 bases. With a J-beta primer mix and a sample-barcoded 5' primer, a second PCR ran roughly 6 to 12 cycles. Each of the cDNA molecules was tagged by a template-switch adaptor with 12 random nucleotides. TCRdb independently ran MiXCR on the 5' RACE reads; one entry per CDR3 protein. This sample carries 1.5 million to 1.8 million distinct CDR3 sequences, about 45% of them seen once, and the ten largest clones take around 4%.

The sequencing sample was made of blood. The sequence was collected from a woman under 30 in good health. The chain carries TRBV7-2 and TRBJ2-3; 9 bases fit TRBD2. CDR3: CASSSAGGRTDTQYF. The CDR3, as DNA: TGTGCCAGCAGCTCAGCGGGGGGTAGGACAGATACGCAGTATTTT.